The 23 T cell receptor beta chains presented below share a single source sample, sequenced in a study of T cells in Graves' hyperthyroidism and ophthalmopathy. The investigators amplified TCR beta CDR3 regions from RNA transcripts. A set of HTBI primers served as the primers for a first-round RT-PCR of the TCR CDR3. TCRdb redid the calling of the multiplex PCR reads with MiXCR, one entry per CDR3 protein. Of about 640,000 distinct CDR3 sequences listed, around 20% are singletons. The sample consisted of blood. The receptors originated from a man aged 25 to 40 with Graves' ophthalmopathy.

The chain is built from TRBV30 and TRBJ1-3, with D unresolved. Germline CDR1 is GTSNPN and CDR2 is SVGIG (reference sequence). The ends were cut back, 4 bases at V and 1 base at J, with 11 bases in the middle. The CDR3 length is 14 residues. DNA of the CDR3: TGTGCCTGGACTTCCACCATTTCTGGAAACACCATATATTTT. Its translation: CAWTSTISGNTIYF.

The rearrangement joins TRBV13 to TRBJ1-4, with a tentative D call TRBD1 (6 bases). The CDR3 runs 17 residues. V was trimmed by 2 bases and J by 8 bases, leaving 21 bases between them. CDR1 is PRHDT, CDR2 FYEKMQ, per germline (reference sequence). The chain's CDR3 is CASSLRGPGTMMEKLFF. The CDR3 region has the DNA TGTGCCAGCAGCTTACGGGGACCCGGGACAATGATGGAAAAACTGTTTTTT.

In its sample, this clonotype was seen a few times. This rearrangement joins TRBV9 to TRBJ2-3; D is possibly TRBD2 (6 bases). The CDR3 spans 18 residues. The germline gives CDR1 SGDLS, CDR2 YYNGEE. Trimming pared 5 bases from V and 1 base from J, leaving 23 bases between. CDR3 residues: CASSPWGDGVIRTDTQYF. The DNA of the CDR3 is TGTGCCAGCAGTCCGTGGGGGGATGGGGTTATTCGCACAGATACGCAGTATTTT.

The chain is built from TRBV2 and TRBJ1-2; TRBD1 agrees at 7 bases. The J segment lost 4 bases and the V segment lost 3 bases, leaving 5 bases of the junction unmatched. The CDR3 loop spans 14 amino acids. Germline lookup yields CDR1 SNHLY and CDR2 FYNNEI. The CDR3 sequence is CASSDLDRTYGYTF. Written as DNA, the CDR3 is TGTGCCAGCAGTGACCTGGACAGGACCTATGGCTACACCTTC.

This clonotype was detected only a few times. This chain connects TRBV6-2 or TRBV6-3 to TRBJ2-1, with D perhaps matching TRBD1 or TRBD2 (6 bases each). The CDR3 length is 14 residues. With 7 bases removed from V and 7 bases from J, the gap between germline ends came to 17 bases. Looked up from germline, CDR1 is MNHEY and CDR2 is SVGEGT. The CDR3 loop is CASIRRGARNEQFF. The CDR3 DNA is TGTGCCAGCATACGAAGGGGGGCGAGAAATGAGCAGTTCTTC.

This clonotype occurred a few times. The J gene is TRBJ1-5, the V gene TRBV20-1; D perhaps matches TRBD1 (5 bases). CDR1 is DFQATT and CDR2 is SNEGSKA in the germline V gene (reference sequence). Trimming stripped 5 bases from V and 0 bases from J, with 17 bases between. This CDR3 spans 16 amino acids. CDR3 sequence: CSAGDKGWYSNQPQHF. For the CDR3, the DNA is TGCAGTGCTGGTGACAAGGGGTGGTATAGCAATCAGCCCCAGCATTTT.

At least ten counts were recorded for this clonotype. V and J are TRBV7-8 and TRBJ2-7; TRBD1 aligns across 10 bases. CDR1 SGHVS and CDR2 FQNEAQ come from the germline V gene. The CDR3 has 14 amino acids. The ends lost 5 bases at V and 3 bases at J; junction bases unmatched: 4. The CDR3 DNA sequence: TGTGCCAGCAGCACCGGGACAGGGGACTACGAGCAGTACTTC. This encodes CASSTGTGDYEQYF.

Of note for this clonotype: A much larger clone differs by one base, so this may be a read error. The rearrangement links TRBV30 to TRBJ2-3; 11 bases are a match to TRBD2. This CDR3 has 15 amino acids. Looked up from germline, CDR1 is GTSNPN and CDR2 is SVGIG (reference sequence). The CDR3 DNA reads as TGTGCCTGGACACTAGCGGGAGTGGGCACAGATGCGCAGTATTTT. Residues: CAWTLAGVGTDAQYF.

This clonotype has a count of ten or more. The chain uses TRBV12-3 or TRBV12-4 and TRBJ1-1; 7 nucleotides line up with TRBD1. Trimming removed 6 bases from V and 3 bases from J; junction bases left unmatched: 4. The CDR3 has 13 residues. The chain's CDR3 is CASSRGQDTEAFF. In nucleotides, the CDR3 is TGTGCCAGCAGCCGTGGACAGGACACTGAAGCTTTCTTT.

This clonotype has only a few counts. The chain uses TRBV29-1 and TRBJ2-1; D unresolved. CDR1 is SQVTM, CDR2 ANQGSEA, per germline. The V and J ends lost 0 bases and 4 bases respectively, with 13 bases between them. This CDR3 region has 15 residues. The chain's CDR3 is CSVEDPGTRYNEQFF. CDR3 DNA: TGCAGCGTTGAAGATCCTGGTACGAGATACAATGAGCAGTTCTTC.

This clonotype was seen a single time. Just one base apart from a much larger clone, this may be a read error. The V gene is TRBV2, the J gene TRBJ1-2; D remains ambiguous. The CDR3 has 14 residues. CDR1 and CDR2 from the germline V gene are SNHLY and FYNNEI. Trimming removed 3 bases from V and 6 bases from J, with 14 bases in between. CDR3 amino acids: CASSDSIPYHGYTF. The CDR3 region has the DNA TGTGCCAGCAGTGATTCCATTCCGTACCATGGCTACACCTTC.

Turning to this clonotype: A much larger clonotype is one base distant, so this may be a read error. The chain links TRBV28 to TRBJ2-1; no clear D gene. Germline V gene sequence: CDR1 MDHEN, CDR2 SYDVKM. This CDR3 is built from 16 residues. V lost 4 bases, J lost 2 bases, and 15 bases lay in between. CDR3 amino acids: CASSSLGRLTYNEQFF. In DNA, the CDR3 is TGTGCCAGCAGTTCCCTAGGACGACTCACCTACAATGAGCAGTTCTTC.

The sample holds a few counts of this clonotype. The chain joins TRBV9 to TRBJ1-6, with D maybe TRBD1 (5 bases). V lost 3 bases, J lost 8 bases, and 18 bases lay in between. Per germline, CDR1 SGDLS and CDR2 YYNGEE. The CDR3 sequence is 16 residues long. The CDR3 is CASSAGDGADYSPLHF. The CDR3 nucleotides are TGTGCCAGCAGCGCGGGGGACGGAGCTGATTATTCACCCCTCCACTTT.

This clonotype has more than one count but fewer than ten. The CDR3 loop reads CASSLYPGDYEQYF. CDR3 coding DNA: TGTGCCAGCAGCTTATATCCAGGAGACTACGAGCAGTACTTC. The chain combines TRBV7-3 with TRBJ2-7; unclear D gene. Trimming stripped 2 bases from V and 3 bases from J, with 11 bases between. The germline V gene has CDR1 SGHTA and CDR2 FQGTGA. The CDR3 loop spans 14 amino acids.

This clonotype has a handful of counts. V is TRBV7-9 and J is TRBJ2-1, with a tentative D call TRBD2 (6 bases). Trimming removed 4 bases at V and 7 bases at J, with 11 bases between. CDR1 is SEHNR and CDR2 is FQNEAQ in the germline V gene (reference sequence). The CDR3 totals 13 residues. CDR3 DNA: TGTGCCAGCAGCTACGGGACTTTTAATGAGCAGTTCTTC. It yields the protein CASSYGTFNEQFF.

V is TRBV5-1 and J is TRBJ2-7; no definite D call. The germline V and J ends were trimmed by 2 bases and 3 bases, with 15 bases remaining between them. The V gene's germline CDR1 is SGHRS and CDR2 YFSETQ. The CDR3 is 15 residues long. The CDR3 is CASSFGRSNDYEQYF. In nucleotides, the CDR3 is TGCGCCAGCAGCTTCGGACGGAGTAATGACTACGAGCAGTACTTC.

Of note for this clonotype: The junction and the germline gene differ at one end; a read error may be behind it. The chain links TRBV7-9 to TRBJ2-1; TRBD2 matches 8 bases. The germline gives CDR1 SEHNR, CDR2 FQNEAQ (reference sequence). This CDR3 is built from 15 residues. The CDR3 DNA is TGTGCTAGCAGCTCGCTAGCGGGCGACTACAATGAGCAGTTCTTC. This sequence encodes CASSSLAGDYNEQFF.

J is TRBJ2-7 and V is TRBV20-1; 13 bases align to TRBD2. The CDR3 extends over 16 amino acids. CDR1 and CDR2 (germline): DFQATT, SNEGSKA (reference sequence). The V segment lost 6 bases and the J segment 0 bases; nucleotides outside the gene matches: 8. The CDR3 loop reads CSAPGLAGPSSYEQYF. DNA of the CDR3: TGCAGTGCCCCGGGACTAGCGGGACCTTCCTCCTACGAGCAGTACTTC.

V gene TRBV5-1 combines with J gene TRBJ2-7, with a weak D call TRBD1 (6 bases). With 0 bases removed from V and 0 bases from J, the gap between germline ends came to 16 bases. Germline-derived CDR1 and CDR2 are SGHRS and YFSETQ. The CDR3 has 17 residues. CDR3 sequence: CASSLGGRLTSSYEQYF. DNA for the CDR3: TGCGCCAGCAGCTTGGGGGGGCGCCTGACCAGCTCCTACGAGCAGTACTTC.

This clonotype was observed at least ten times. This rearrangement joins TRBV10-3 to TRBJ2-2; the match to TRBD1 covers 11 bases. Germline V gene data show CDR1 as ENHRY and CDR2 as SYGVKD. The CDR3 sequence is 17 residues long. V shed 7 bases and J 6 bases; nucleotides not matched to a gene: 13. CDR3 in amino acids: CAITPTGGQGAAGELFF. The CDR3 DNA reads TGTGCCATCACCCCCACCGGAGGACAGGGGGCGGCCGGGGAGCTGTTTTTT.

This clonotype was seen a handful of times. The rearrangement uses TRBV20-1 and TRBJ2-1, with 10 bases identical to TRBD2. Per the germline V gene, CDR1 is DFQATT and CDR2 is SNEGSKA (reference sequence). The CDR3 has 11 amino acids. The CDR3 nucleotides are TGCCTCGGAGCGGGGGGGAATGAGCAGTTCTTC. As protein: CLGAGGNEQFF.

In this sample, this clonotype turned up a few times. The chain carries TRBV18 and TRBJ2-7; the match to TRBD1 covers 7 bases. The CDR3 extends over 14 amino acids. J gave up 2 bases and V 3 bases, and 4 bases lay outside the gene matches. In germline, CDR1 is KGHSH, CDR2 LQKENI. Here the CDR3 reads CASSPGTDAYEQYF. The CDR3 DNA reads TGTGCCAGCTCACCTGGGACAGATGCCTACGAGCAGTACTTC. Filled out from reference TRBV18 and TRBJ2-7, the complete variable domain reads NAGVMQNPRHLVRRRGQEARLRCSPMKGHSHVYWYRQLPEEGLKFMVYLQKENIIDESGMPKERFSAEFPKEGPSILRIQQVVRGDSAAYFCASSPGTDAYEQYFGPGTRLTVT.

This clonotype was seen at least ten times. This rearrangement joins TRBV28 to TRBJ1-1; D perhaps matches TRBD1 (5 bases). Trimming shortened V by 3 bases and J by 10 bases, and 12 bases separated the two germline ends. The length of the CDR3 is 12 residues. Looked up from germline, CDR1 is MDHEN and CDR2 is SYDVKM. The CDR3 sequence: CASSFSGLGAFF. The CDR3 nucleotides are TGTGCCAGCAGTTTCTCAGGGCTGGGAGCTTTCTTT.